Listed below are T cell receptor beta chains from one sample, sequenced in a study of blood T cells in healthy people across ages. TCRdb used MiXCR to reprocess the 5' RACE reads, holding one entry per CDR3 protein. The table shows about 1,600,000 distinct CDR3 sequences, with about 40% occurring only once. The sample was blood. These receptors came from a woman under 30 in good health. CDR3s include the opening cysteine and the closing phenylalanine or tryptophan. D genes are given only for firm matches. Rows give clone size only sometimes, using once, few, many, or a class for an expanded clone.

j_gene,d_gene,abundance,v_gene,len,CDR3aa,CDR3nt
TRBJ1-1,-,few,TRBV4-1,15,CASSQDSERNTEAFF,TGCGCCAGCAGCCAAGATTCGGAACGGAACACTGAAGCTTTCTTT
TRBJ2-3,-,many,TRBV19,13,CASSRGGEDTQYF,TGTGCCAGTAGTAGGGGTGGGGAAGATACGCAGTATTTT
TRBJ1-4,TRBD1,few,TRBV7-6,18,CASRDPWGQGSPNEKLFF,TGTGCCAGCAGGGACCCGTGGGGACAGGGGAGCCCTAATGAAAAACTGTTTTTT
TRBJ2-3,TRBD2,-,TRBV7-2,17,CASSLAGSGISTDTQYF,TGTGCCAGCAGCTTAGCTGGTAGCGGGATAAGCACAGATACGCAGTATTTT
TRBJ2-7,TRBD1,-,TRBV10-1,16,CASSDPGTGKSHEQYF,TGCGCCAGCAGTGACCCCGGGACAGGGAAATCCCATGAGCAGTACTTC
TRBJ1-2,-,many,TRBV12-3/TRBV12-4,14,CASSLTGANYGYTF,TGTGCCAGCAGTCTGACCGGTGCTAACTATGGCTACACCTTC
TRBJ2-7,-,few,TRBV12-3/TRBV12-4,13,CASSRLASYEQYF,TGTGCCAGCAGTCGCTTGGCGTCCTACGAGCAGTACTTC
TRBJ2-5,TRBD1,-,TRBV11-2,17,CASSFNTYGTGHYEKYF,TGTGCCAGCAGCTTTAATACGTACGGGACAGGACACTACGAGAAGTACTTC
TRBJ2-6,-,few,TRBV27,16,CASQPGFSSGANVLTF,TGTGCCAGCCAGCCTGGGTTTAGCTCTGGGGCCAACGTCCTGACTTTC
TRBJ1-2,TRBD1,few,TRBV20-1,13,CSAIGDRDYGYTF,TGCAGTGCTATAGGGGACAGGGACTATGGCTACACCTTC
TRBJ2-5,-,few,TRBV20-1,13,CSAPVATGETQYF,TGCAGTGCGCCCGTGGCTACGGGCGAGACCCAGTACTTC
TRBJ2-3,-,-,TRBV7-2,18,CASSLVPGPRWATDTQYF,TGTGCCAGCAGCTTAGTCCCGGGCCCAAGATGGGCCACAGATACGCAGTATTTT
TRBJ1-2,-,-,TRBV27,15,CASSLYRIGNYGYTF,TGTGCCAGCAGTTTATACCGGATCGGGAACTATGGCTACACCTTC
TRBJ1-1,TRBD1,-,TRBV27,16,CASSPKTGTGHTEAFF,TGTGCCAGCAGTCCAAAGACCGGGACAGGGCACACTGAAGCTTTCTTT
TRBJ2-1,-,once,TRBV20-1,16,CSASNVLGGIQETQFF,TGCAGTGCTAGTAACGTACTAGGCGGGATCCAAGAGACCCAGTTCTTC
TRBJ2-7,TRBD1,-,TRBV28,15,CASRSTQGGGYEQYF,TGTGCCAGCAGGTCCACACAGGGGGGCGGCTACGAGCAGTACTTC
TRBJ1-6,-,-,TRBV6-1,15,CASSEGKKGYSPLHF,TGTGCCAGCAGTGAAGGAAAGAAGGGATACTCACCCCTCCACTTT
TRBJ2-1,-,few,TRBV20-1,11,CSYGLNNEQFF,TGCAGTTATGGACTAAACAATGAGCAGTTCTTC
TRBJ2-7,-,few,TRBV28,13,CASRAQTVYEQYF,TGTGCCAGCAGGGCTCAGACAGTTTACGAGCAGTACTTC
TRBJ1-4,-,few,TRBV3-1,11,CASSQDGTQFF,TGTGCCAGCAGCCAAGACGGGACCCAGTTTTTT
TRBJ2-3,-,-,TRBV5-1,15,CASSSWGDNTDTQYF,TGCGCCAGCAGCTCGTGGGGGGACAACACAGATACGCAGTATTTT
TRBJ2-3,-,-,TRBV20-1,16,CSAEQTTGSSTDTQYF,TGCAGTGCGGAGCAAACTACAGGGTCTAGCACAGATACGCAGTATTTT
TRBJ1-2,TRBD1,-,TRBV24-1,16,CATSAGPGQGNYGYTF,TGTGCCACCAGTGCCGGTCCGGGACAGGGGAACTATGGCTACACCTTC
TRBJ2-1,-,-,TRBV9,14,CASSPLGGGEAQFF,TGTGCCAGCAGCCCCCTGGGGGGTGGAGAGGCCCAGTTCTTC
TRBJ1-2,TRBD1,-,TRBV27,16,CASSLKARGPNYGYTF,TGTGCCAGCAGTTTAAAAGCTAGGGGGCCTAACTATGGCTACACCTTC
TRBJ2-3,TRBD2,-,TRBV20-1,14,CSATAGGGTDTQYF,TGCAGTGCAACAGCGGGAGGTGGGACAGATACGCAGTATTTT
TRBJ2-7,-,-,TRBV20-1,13,CSATKTDTYEQYF,TGCAGTGCTACGAAGACAGATACCTACGAGCAGTACTTC
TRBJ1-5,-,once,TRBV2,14,CASSETWEGQPQHF,TGTGCCAGCAGTGAAACTTGGGAGGGTCAGCCCCAGCATTTT
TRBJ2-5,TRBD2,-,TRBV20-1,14,CSARDREGWKTQYF,TGCAGTGCTAGAGATCGGGAGGGGTGGAAGACCCAGTACTTC
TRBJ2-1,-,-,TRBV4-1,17,CASSHLQTGRSYNEQFF,TGCGCCAGCAGCCATCTTCAGACAGGTCGCTCCTACAATGAGCAGTTCTTC
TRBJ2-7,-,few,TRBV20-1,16,CSAREGWEGVNYEQYF,TGCAGTGCTAGAGAGGGGTGGGAAGGGGTGAACTACGAGCAGTACTTC
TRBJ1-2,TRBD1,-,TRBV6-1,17,CASSGDSKRGTNYGYTF,TGTGCCAGCAGTGGGGACAGCAAAAGAGGAACTAACTATGGCTACACCTTC